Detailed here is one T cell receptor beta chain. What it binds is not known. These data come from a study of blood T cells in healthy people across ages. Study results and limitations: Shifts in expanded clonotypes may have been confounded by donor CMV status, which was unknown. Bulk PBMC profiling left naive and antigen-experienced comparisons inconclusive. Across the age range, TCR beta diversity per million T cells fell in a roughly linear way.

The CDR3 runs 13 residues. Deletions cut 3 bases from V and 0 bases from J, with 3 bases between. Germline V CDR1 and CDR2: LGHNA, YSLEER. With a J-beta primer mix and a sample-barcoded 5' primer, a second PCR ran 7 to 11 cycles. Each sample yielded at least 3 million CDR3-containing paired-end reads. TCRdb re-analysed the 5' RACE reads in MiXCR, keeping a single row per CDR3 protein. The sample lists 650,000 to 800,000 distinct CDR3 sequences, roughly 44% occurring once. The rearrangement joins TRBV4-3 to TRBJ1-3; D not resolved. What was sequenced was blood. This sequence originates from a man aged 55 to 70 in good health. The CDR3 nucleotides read TGCGCCAGCAGCCACGGCTCTGGAAACACCATATATTTT. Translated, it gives CASSHGSGNTIYF.